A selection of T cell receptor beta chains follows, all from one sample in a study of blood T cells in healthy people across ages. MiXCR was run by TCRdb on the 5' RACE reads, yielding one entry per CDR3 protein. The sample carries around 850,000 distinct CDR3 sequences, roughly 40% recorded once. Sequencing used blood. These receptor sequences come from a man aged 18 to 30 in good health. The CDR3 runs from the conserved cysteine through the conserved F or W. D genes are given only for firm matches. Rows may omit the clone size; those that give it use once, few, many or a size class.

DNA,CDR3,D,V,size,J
TGTGCCACCAGCAGAGAAGTACAGGGGGGGCAAGAGACCCAGTACTTC,CATSREVQGGQETQYF,NA,TRBV15,NA,TRBJ2-5
TGCGCCAGCAGCTCAGCTAGCGTATACAATGAGCAGTTCTTC,CASSSASVYNEQFF,NA,TRBV5-1,few,TRBJ2-1
TGTGCCAGCAGGGATGGACTAGCGGAGTACTTC,CASRDGLAEYF,TRBD2,TRBV28,NA,TRBJ2-4
TGTGCCAGCAGCTTCCAGCAGGGAGATACGCAGTATTTT,CASSFQQGDTQYF,NA,TRBV7-2,NA,TRBJ2-3
TGTGCAGCGCATGGAAGTCCAATCTATGGCTACACCTTC,CAAHGSPIYGYTF,NA,TRBV2,NA,TRBJ1-2
TGTGCCAGCAGCTTAGCACAGTACAATGAGCAGTACTTC,CASSLAQYNEQYF,NA,TRBV7-8,NA,TRBJ2-7
TGCGCCAGCAGCGGGGGACTAGCGGAAGAGACCCAGTACTTC,CASSGGLAEETQYF,TRBD2,TRBV5-1,few,TRBJ2-5
TGTGCCAGCAGCCTTATGAGGGGTGCCAATCAGCCCCAGCATTTT,CASSLMRGANQPQHF,NA,TRBV7-9,NA,TRBJ1-5
TGCGCCAGCAGCTTGAAGGGGTCAGGGACCGGGGAGCTGTTTTTT,CASSLKGSGTGELFF,NA,TRBV5-1,NA,TRBJ2-2
TGTGCCAGCAGCGGCGGCAGAACCTACGAGCAGTACTTC,CASSGGRTYEQYF,NA,TRBV7-9,few,TRBJ2-7
TGTGCCAGCAGTCCAAGGACTAGCGGGGGCTATACGCAGTATTTT,CASSPRTSGGYTQYF,TRBD2,TRBV2,few,TRBJ2-3
TGTGCCAGCAGTTTATCAGCGGGTCACGTCCAAGAGACCCAGTACTTC,CASSLSAGHVQETQYF,NA,TRBV27,few,TRBJ2-5
TGCGCCAGCAGCCACGCACCTCGACCAGGGTCTTGGGAGCAGTTCTTC,CASSHAPRPGSWEQFF,NA,TRBV4-3,NA,TRBJ2-1
TGCGCCAGCAGCAGAGGGACAGGTCAAAGAAATCAGCCCCAGCATTTT,CASSRGTGQRNQPQHF,TRBD1,TRBV5-1,NA,TRBJ1-5
TGCAGTGCCCCAGGACAGGTCCTTTATGGCTACACCTTC,CSAPGQVLYGYTF,TRBD1,TRBV20-1,NA,TRBJ1-2
TGCGCCAGCAGCCAAGGGGAGGCAGATACGCAGTATTTT,CASSQGEADTQYF,NA,TRBV4-1,many,TRBJ2-3
TGCGCCAGCAGCCAAGATTTGAACAGGGGGCCTTATAGCAATCAGCCCCAGCATTTT,CASSQDLNRGPYSNQPQHF,TRBD1,TRBV4-1,many,TRBJ1-5
TGTGCCAGCAGCTTATCCACCGAGGCTGAAGCTTTCTTT,CASSLSTEAEAFF,NA,TRBV7-2,few,TRBJ1-1
TGTGCCACCAGCAGAGATCGTCTCCGGACAGCCGTCTACGAGCAGTACTTC,CATSRDRLRTAVYEQYF,NA,TRBV15,many,TRBJ2-7
TGTGCCAGCAGCCAATATTTGCCCAGGGAATACAATGAGCAGTTCTTC,CASSQYLPREYNEQFF,NA,TRBV16,many,TRBJ2-1
TGTGCCAGCAGTTATAACAGGGGGGGGTCGTTTGGCTACACCTTC,CASSYNRGGSFGYTF,TRBD1,TRBV28,few,TRBJ1-2
TGTGCCAGCAGCTCAGCCACGGGACGGCTTAGCAATCAGCCCCAGCATTTT,CASSSATGRLSNQPQHF,NA,TRBV11-2,NA,TRBJ1-5
TGTGCCAGTCGCGTGGGAGGGGCGCTTACCGGGGAGCTGTTTTTT,CASRVGGALTGELFF,TRBD2,TRBV27,once,TRBJ2-2
TGTGCCAGCAGTTTCCGAGGGGGGGCAGGAGATACGCAGTATTTT,CASSFRGGAGDTQYF,NA,TRBV12-3/TRBV12-4,many,TRBJ2-3